These 30 T cell receptor beta chains share one sample of origin, sequenced in a study of shared clonotypes between healthy human individuals. The assay was immunoSEQ multiplex PCR, and TCRdb's table has in-frame clones only and misses some. The sample has some 690,000 clones, about 92% seen once. The material sequenced was memory CD8+ T cells from PBMCs. Described subset: CD45RO+ cells pooled with CCR7-negative TemRA cells. The receptors originated from a man aged 18 to 30 in good health. Some clones in this sample may be carry-over from other donors' samples.

This chain uses TRBV28 with TRBJ2-3; D is unclear. In germline, CDR1 is MDHEN, CDR2 SYDVKM. This CDR3 spans 14 amino acids. With 3 bases removed from V and 3 bases from J, the gap between germline ends came to 10 bases. CDR3 DNA sequence: TGTGCCAGCAGTTTGGGTTTGGCAACAGATACGCAGTATTTT. Amino acid sequence: CASSLGLATDTQYF.

This chain joins TRBV4-1 and TRBJ2-5; 9 positions match TRBD1. Germline V lookup: CDR1 MGHRA, CDR2 YSYEKL. V gave up 1 base and J gave up 4 bases; unmatched junction bases: 10. CDR3 length: 17 amino acids. The CDR3 DNA sequence: TGCGCCAGCAGCCAAGGGGGTTATGACAGGGGGGTAGAGACCCAGTACTTC. This translates into CASSQGGYDRGVETQYF.

The V call is TRBV7-6, the J call TRBJ1-1, with D perhaps TRBD1 (5 bases). CDR3 length: 15 amino acids. Trimming removed 3 bases from V and 1 base from J, with 12 bases in between. Germline assignment: CDR1 SGHVS and CDR2 FNYEAQ. The CDR3 spells CASSFRGLGNTEAFF. CDR3 coding DNA: TGTGCCAGCAGCTTCCGGGGGTTGGGGAACACTGAAGCTTTCTTT. Drawing the rest from reference TRBV7-6 and TRBJ1-1, the complete variable domain is GAGVSQSPRYKVTKRGQDVALRCDPISGHVSLYWYRQALGQGPEFLTYFNYEAQQDKSGLPNDRFSAERPEGSISTLTIQRTEQRDSAMYRCASSFRGLGNTEAFFGQGTRLTVV.

This clone was detected only once. The chain employs TRBV30 and TRBJ2-7; D gene uncertain. This CDR3 comprises 11 residues. Looked up from germline, CDR1 is GTSNPN and CDR2 is SVGIG (reference sequence). With 8 bases removed from V and 3 bases from J, the gap between germline ends came to 11 bases. The CDR3 coding sequence is TGTGCCGGCCTTACTGACTACGAGCAGTACTTC. This translates into CAGLTDYEQYF.

V gene TRBV18 combines with J gene TRBJ1-5, with D possibly matching TRBD1 (6 bases). Looked up from germline, CDR1 is KGHSH and CDR2 is LQKENI. V gave up 3 bases and J gave up 6 bases, with 15 bases separating them. The CDR3 extends over 15 amino acids. The DNA of the CDR3 is TGTGCCAGCTCACCTGACAGGTCTAAGGTTCAGCCCCAGCATTTT. Translation gives CASSPDRSKVQPQHF.

The rearrangement joins TRBV11-2 to TRBJ1-1; D remains ambiguous. Trimming removed 1 base at V and 0 bases at J, with 6 bases between. CDR1 is SGHAT, CDR2 FQNNGV, per germline. The CDR3 runs 14 residues. CDR3 DNA: TGTGCCAGCAGCTTAGCCCCCCTGAACACTGAAGCTTTCTTT. Translation: CASSLAPLNTEAFF.

About this clone: Distinct nucleotide sequences in the sample also encode this CDR3. The chain is built from TRBV9 and TRBJ2-1; possibly TRBD2 for D (6 bases). The CDR3 contains 13 residues. Trimming pared 2 bases from V and 4 bases from J, leaving 7 bases between. Germline CDR1 is SGDLS and CDR2 is YYNGEE. As DNA, the CDR3 is TGTGCCAGCAGCGTGGGGACTTACAATGAGCAGTTCTTC. It is translated as CASSVGTYNEQFF.

This chain links TRBV25-1 with TRBJ1-2, with D perhaps TRBD1 (6 bases). The germline V gene encodes CDR1 MGHDK and CDR2 SYGVNS. This CDR3 contains 15 residues. V was cut by 4 bases and J by 7 bases, with 19 bases left in between. The CDR3 DNA follows: TGTGCCAGCAGTGCCCAGACAGGTTTCGACTGTGGCTACACCTTC. Translated: CASSAQTGFDCGYTF.

V usage is TRBV11-1 and J usage is TRBJ1-5; the D is unclear. This CDR3 has 14 residues. Germline V gene lookup returns CDR1 SGHAT and CDR2 FQDESV (reference sequence). V dropped 0 bases and J dropped 7 bases, with 10 bases sitting between them. The CDR3 bases are TGTGCCAGCAGCTTAGCAGGACCTGGCCAGCCCCAGCATTTT. Its translation: CASSLAGPGQPQHF.

The chain joins TRBV27 to TRBJ2-7, with D possibly being TRBD1 (6 bases). Germline V gene data show CDR1 as MNHEY and CDR2 as SMNVEV (reference sequence). This CDR3 has 14 amino acids. V lost 4 bases, J lost 1 base, and 11 bases lay in between. CDR3 DNA: TGTGCCAGCAGTTCCTGGACAGCTTCCTACGAGCAGTACTTC. Translated, it gives CASSSWTASYEQYF.

On this clone itself: In the same sample, other DNA sequences code for this CDR3. The CDR3 loop is CASSLLGGETQYF. In DNA form, the CDR3 reads TGTGCCAGCAGTTTGTTAGGGGGAGAGACCCAGTACTTC. The genes are TRBV27 and TRBJ2-5; D might be TRBD1 (6 bases). V lost 3 bases, J lost 4 bases, and 9 bases lay in between. CDR3 length: 13 residues. Germline V gene data show CDR1 as MNHEY and CDR2 as SMNVEV (reference sequence).

The V gene is TRBV28, the J gene TRBJ2-7; TRBD2 might be the D (6 bases). The CDR3 extends over 17 amino acids. The germline gives CDR1 MDHEN, CDR2 SYDVKM. The ends were cut back, 4 bases at V and 2 bases at J, with 21 bases in the middle. The CDR3 loop is CASSSRLRGALAYEQYF. CDR3 bases: TGTGCCAGCAGTTCTAGGCTGCGGGGAGCCCTTGCCTACGAGCAGTACTTC.

The rearrangement uses TRBV10-1 and TRBJ2-1; D may correspond to TRBD1 or TRBD2 (5 bases each). The CDR3 covers 14 residues. Germline loops: CDR1 WNHNN, CDR2 SYGVQD (reference sequence). V shed 3 bases and J shed 6 bases, with 12 bases lying between them. CDR3 nucleotide sequence: TGCGCCAGCAGTGATTGGGGGTCGGGCAATGAGCAGTTCTTC. Protein: CASSDWGSGNEQFF.

The V and J genes are TRBV27 and TRBJ1-1; D perhaps matches TRBD1 (5 bases). V lost 5 bases and J 5 bases, leaving 18 bases between the germline ends. The CDR3 extends over 15 amino acids. CDR1 is MNHEY and CDR2 is SMNVEV in the germline V gene (reference sequence). This CDR3 reads CASSPRGRLWTEAFF. Here the CDR3 DNA reads TGTGCCAGCAGTCCCCGGGGCAGGTTGTGGACTGAAGCTTTCTTT.

This chain joins TRBV5-6 and TRBJ2-7; 11 bases line up with TRBD1. Germline V gene data show CDR1 as SGHDT and CDR2 as YYEEEE. Trimming cost V 0 bases and J 6 bases; bases outside gene matches: 2. This CDR3 spans 14 amino acids. For the CDR3, the DNA is TGTGCCAGCAGCTTGGGGACAGGGGGCGCCGAGCAGTACTTC. Translating gives CASSLGTGGAEQYF.

The chain combines TRBV13 with TRBJ2-7, with 11 bases fitting TRBD1. J was trimmed by 0 bases and V by 2 bases; bases with no gene match: 12. CDR3 size: 19 residues. Germline CDR1 and CDR2: PRHDT and FYEKMQ (reference sequence). CDR3 coding DNA: TGTGCCAGCAGCTTAAAGATGGGACAGGGGGGGCCTACCTCCTACGAGCAGTACTTC. The encoded protein is CASSLKMGQGGPTSYEQYF.

The chain has TRBV27 and TRBJ2-7; D not certain. This CDR3 contains 12 residues. The V end was cut by 3 bases, the J end by 6 bases, with 9 bases between. The germline gives CDR1 MNHEY, CDR2 SMNVEV (reference sequence). The CDR3 DNA reads TGTGCCAGCAGTTTCCACGGGTTCGAGCAGTACTTC. This sequence encodes CASSFHGFEQYF.

The gene calls are TRBV7-3 and TRBJ1-2, with 9 bases that match TRBD1. Per germline, CDR1 SGHTA and CDR2 FQGTGA. The CDR3 covers 13 residues. The junction had 3 bases not matched to a gene; V was cut back by 5 bases and J by 5 bases. In DNA form, the CDR3 reads TGTGCCAGCAGCCCTGGGACAGGGTATGGCTACACCTTC. This codes for CASSPGTGYGYTF.

This rearrangement joins TRBV29-1 to TRBJ2-7; D may be TRBD1 or TRBD2 (5 bases each). CDR1 and CDR2 (germline): SQVTM, ANQGSEA. CDR3 length: 12 amino acids. The V end was cut by 6 bases, the J end by 3 bases, with 12 bases between. The CDR3 reads CSVTGTHYEQYF. As DNA, the CDR3 is TGCAGCGTAACCGGGACGCACTACGAGCAGTACTTC.

This chain connects TRBV5-4 to TRBJ2-1; D may be TRBD2 (6 bases). V was shortened by 7 bases and J by 3 bases, with 14 bases between the two germline ends. Germline values: CDR1 SGHNT, CDR2 YYREEE (reference sequence). CDR3 size: 14 residues. CDR3 DNA sequence: TGTGCCAGCCACGCCGGGGACTTCTACAATGAGCAGTTCTTC. Translated: CASHAGDFYNEQFF.

V and J are TRBV11-2 and TRBJ1-4, with D unresolved. The CDR3 loop spans 18 amino acids. The V end was cut by 0 bases, the J end by 0 bases, with 14 bases between. Germline values: CDR1 SGHAT, CDR2 FQNNGV. CDR3 sequence (DNA): TGTGCCAGCAGCTTAGAAGCGGTATCCGGAGCAACTAATGAAAAACTGTTTTTT. The encoded protein is CASSLEAVSGATNEKLFF.

The chain carries TRBV7-6 and TRBJ2-3, with TRBD2 matching over 12 bases. The CDR3 contains 18 residues. Germline lookup yields CDR1 SGHVS and CDR2 FNYEAQ. V dropped 0 bases and J dropped 4; count of bases not matched to a gene: 8. This chain's CDR3 is CASSLALAGGPGPDTQYF. CDR3 nucleotides: TGTGCCAGCAGCTTAGCCCTAGCGGGAGGGCCGGGCCCAGATACGCAGTATTTT.

The chain recombines TRBV28 with TRBJ1-5; perhaps TRBD1 as D (5 bases). V was clipped by 3 bases and J by 11 bases, with 17 bases between them. Germline V gene lookup returns CDR1 MDHEN and CDR2 SYDVKM. This CDR3 spans 14 amino acids. This CDR3 reads CASSFFRGTEAQHF. The CDR3 nucleotides read TGTGCCAGCAGTTTTTTTAGGGGAACGGAAGCCCAGCATTTT.

V and J are TRBV19 and TRBJ1-5, with D perhaps TRBD1 (5 bases). The length of the CDR3 is 17 residues. Per germline, CDR1 LNHDA and CDR2 SQIVND (reference sequence). Trimming removed 1 base at V and 0 bases at J, with 13 bases between. CDR3 protein: CASSIGGRVYSNQPQHF. The CDR3 coding sequence is TGTGCCAGTAGTATAGGAGGCAGGGTCTATAGCAATCAGCCCCAGCATTTT.

The chain couples TRBV21-1 to TRBJ2-1; TRBD2 is taken as the D call from the table, unchecked against the DNA. TRBV21-1 is a recognized pseudogene. CDR3 length: 21 amino acids. The CDR3 DNA reads as TGTGCCAGCAGCAAAGTGGGGGGGATGCGGCCCCTGGAGATTGAGCAATATGAGCAGTTCTTC. Protein sequence: CASSKVGGMRPLEIEQYEQFF.

V and J are TRBV18 and TRBJ2-1; TRBD2 matches at 8 bases. V lost 2 bases and J lost 4; bases outside the gene matches: 10. The V gene's germline CDR1 is KGHSH and CDR2 LQKENI. The CDR3 covers 17 residues. CDR3 residues: CASSPSSGATYYNEQFF. The CDR3 bases are TGTGCCAGCTCACCAAGTAGCGGGGCCACTTATTACAATGAGCAGTTCTTC.

As to this clone: Other DNA sequences from this sample encode an identical CDR3 as well. The chain joins TRBV27 to TRBJ1-5; D unresolved. V lost 0 bases and J 3 bases, leaving 3 bases between the germline ends. CDR1 and CDR2 (germline): MNHEY, SMNVEV (reference sequence). This CDR3 comprises 13 residues. The CDR3 protein is CASSLSPNQPQHF. In DNA form, the CDR3 reads TGTGCCAGCAGTTTATCCCCCAATCAGCCCCAGCATTTT.

This clone was picked up a small number of times. The sample contains more than one DNA sequence encoding this CDR3. The genes are TRBV9 and TRBJ1-2, with D hard to call. CDR3 length: 14 residues. V was clipped by 0 bases and J by 2 bases, with 8 bases between them. The germline CDR1 and CDR2 sequences are SGDLS and YYNGEE. The CDR3 DNA is TGTGCCAGCAGCGTAGTTGGCGGAAACTATGGCTACACCTTC. Protein product: CASSVVGGNYGYTF.

The V gene is TRBV5-4, the J gene TRBJ2-3, with D perhaps matching TRBD2 (7 bases). Germline-derived CDR1 and CDR2 are SGHNT and YYREEE (reference sequence). CDR3 length equals 13 residues. V gave up 9 bases and J gave up 2 bases, with 13 bases separating them. In DNA, the CDR3 is TGTGCCACCCCGGGGGGCTCCACAGATACGCAGTATTTT. Translation: CATPGGSTDTQYF.

V gene TRBV27 combines with J gene TRBJ1-1; no clear D. V lost 0 bases and J 3 bases, leaving 8 bases between the germline ends. The CDR3 extends over 14 amino acids. Germline V gives CDR1 MNHEY, CDR2 SMNVEV (reference sequence). This CDR3 is CASSLSNGYTEAFF. The CDR3 region has the DNA TGTGCCAGCAGTTTATCAAACGGGTACACTGAAGCTTTCTTT.